This entry lists 26 T cell receptor beta chains sequenced from one sample in a study of T cell responses to AZD1222 COVID-19 vaccine. Assay used: immunoSEQ multiplex PCR; TCRdb lists only in-frame clones, some missing. Here the sample spans roughly 150,000 clones, roughly 88% being singletons. The input for sequencing was peripheral blood, taken on day 0 of MenACWY control vaccination. The receptors were gathered from an adult in good health.

V is TRBV5-5 and J is TRBJ2-6; D unclear. Germline CDR1 SGHKS, CDR2 YYEKEE (reference sequence). Trimming cost V 0 bases and J 0 bases, with 4 bases left between them. This CDR3 has 15 amino acids. CDR3: CASSLGISGANVLTF. Here the CDR3 DNA reads TGTGCCAGCAGCTTGGGGATCTCTGGGGCCAACGTCCTGACTTTC.

The rearrangement links TRBV30 to TRBJ2-2; D perhaps matches TRBD1 (6 bases). The CDR3 has 15 residues. Germline CDR1 is GTSNPN and CDR2 is SVGIG (reference sequence). Trimming took 3 bases from V and 7 from J, leaving 18 bases between them. This CDR3 is CAWRQGASNLGELFF. CDR3 sequence (DNA): TGTGCCTGGAGACAGGGTGCAAGTAACCTCGGGGAGCTGTTTTTT.

The V gene is TRBV7-2, the J gene TRBJ2-2, with 8 bases identical to TRBD1. The CDR3 contains 15 residues. Germline CDR1 reads SGHTA; CDR2 reads FQGNSA. With V trimmed by 6 bases and J by 3 bases, 6 bases remained unmatched. CDR3 residues: CASRLQDRDTGELFF. The CDR3 nucleotides read TGTGCCAGCAGACTACAGGACAGGGACACCGGGGAGCTGTTTTTT.

The CDR3 DNA reads TGTGCCAGCAGCCTTCTGCCCGGGGTCCTTAACTATGGCTACACCTTC. Translating gives CASSLLPGVLNYGYTF. J is TRBJ1-2 and V is TRBV7-2; D gene uncertain. Looked up from germline, CDR1 is SGHTA and CDR2 is FQGNSA. This CDR3 contains 16 residues. The V gene lost 5 bases and the J gene lost 1 base, with 17 bases spanning the gap.

The rearrangement joins TRBV9 to TRBJ2-4; 9 bases line up with TRBD1. With V trimmed by 4 bases and J by 4 bases, 15 bases remained unmatched. CDR1 and CDR2 from the germline V gene are SGDLS and YYNGEE. This CDR3 comprises 18 residues. CDR3 bases: TGTGCCAGCAGCTTCCACCACGGAGGACAGGGGATAAAAAACATTCAGTACTTC. Translated, it gives CASSFHHGGQGIKNIQYF.

The CDR3 DNA is TGTGCCACCAGTGATTCCGGGACAGGGGATGAAAAACTGTTTTTT. Translation: CATSDSGTGDEKLFF. The rearrangement links TRBV24-1 to TRBJ1-4, with 10 nucleotides matching TRBD1. Per the germline V gene, CDR1 is KGHDR and CDR2 is SFDVKD. Trimming cost V 2 bases and J 6 bases; bases outside gene matches: 2. The CDR3 sequence is 15 residues long.

The table lists this clone with a few counts. The chain carries TRBV2 and TRBJ2-3; perhaps TRBD2 as D (7 bases). The germline V gene has CDR1 SNHLY and CDR2 FYNNEI. The CDR3 is made up of 16 amino acids. Trimming left V 6 bases short and J 2 bases short, with 18 bases between. The CDR3: CASRRRGAGDTDTQYF. In DNA form, the CDR3 reads TGTGCCAGCAGAAGACGGGGGGCAGGGGACACAGATACGCAGTATTTT.

The chain couples TRBV5-1 to TRBJ2-7, with 9 nucleotides matching TRBD2. The CDR3 contains 16 residues. V gave up 4 bases and J gave up 0 bases; unmatched junction bases: 8. The V gene's germline CDR1 is SGHRS and CDR2 YFSETQ. CDR3 nucleotide sequence: TGCGCCAGCAGCCTAAGACTAGCGGCGGCCTCCTACGAGCAGTACTTC. Its translation: CASSLRLAAASYEQYF.

This sequence joins TRBV5-1 and TRBJ2-3; the match to TRBD2 covers 12 bases. This CDR3 is built from 19 residues. Germline-derived CDR1 and CDR2 are SGHRS and YFSETQ. V gave up 0 bases and J gave up 4 bases; unmatched junction bases: 12. DNA of the CDR3: TGCGCCAGCAGCTTGGCCGCCCCTAGCGGGGGGGTCGAAGCAGATACGCAGTATTTT. Protein product: CASSLAAPSGGVEADTQYF.

The chain uses TRBV19 and TRBJ1-1; the match to TRBD1 covers 7 bases. This CDR3 has 13 residues. V trimming: 5 bases; J trimming: 3 bases; junction bases outside the gene matches: 3. The germline V gene has CDR1 LNHDA and CDR2 SQIVND (reference sequence). In DNA, the CDR3 is TGTGCCAGTAGTCGACAGGGCGACACTGAAGCTTTCTTT. As protein: CASSRQGDTEAFF.

The chain employs TRBV5-1 and TRBJ2-5; D may match TRBD1 or TRBD2 (5 bases each). There are 16 residues in the CDR3. V was clipped by 2 bases and J by 3 bases, with 17 bases between them. Germline CDR1 reads SGHRS; CDR2 reads YFSETQ. The CDR3 here is CASSLAAGPSKETQYF. The CDR3 region has the DNA TGCGCCAGCAGCTTAGCGGCAGGGCCTTCCAAAGAGACCCAGTACTTC.

This CDR3 is CASSAGTDLGYTF. The CDR3 DNA reads as TGTGCCAGCAGTGCTGGCACGGACCTCGGCTACACCTTC. The chain links TRBV28 to TRBJ1-2; no reliable D call. CDR1 is MDHEN and CDR2 is SYDVKM in the germline V gene. V lost 5 bases and J lost 8, with 15 bases in between. CDR3 size: 13 residues.

The rearrangement uses TRBV5-1 and TRBJ2-5; 15 bases are a match to TRBD2. The CDR3 is 18 residues long. V trimming: 0 bases; J trimming: 2 bases; junction bases outside the gene matches: 5. Germline CDR1 is SGHRS and CDR2 is YFSETQ. CDR3: CASSLERTSGRGQETQYF. In nucleotides, the CDR3 is TGCGCCAGCAGCTTGGAGAGGACTAGCGGGAGGGGGCAAGAGACCCAGTACTTC.

This chain connects TRBV9 to TRBJ2-1; the D is unclear. Germline lookup yields CDR1 SGDLS and CDR2 YYNGEE. V was cut by 4 bases and J by 4 bases, with 18 bases left in between. The CDR3 spans 16 residues. The CDR3: CASSPSQRIEYNEQFF. DNA for the CDR3: TGTGCCAGCAGCCCCTCCCAGCGCATAGAATACAATGAGCAGTTCTTC.

The genes are TRBV5-6 and TRBJ1-5; D is unclear. This CDR3 has 15 amino acids. Germline CDR1 is SGHDT and CDR2 is YYEEEE. The ends were cut back, 2 bases at V and 2 bases at J, with 11 bases in the middle. The CDR3 sequence: CASSLKGTRNQPQHF. The CDR3, as DNA: TGTGCCAGCAGCTTAAAGGGAACGCGCAATCAGCCCCAGCATTTT.

The J gene is TRBJ2-1, the V gene TRBV28; D not certain. The V end lost 4 bases, the J end lost 5 bases, and 18 bases lay between the germline ends. The CDR3 consists of 16 residues. Looked up from germline, CDR1 is MDHEN and CDR2 is SYDVKM. The CDR3 DNA reads TGTGCCAGCAGTTCCCGGGTAGCACAGAAGCACAATGAGCAGTTCTTC. It codes for CASSSRVAQKHNEQFF.

The chain combines TRBV9 with TRBJ1-6; possibly TRBD1 for D (5 bases). CDR1 is SGDLS, CDR2 YYNGEE, per germline. This CDR3 is 19 amino acids long. Between the trimmed V and J ends, which lost 0 bases and 1 base, there was a span of 17 bases. The CDR3 loop is CASSVASGRAGSYNSPLHF. The CDR3 DNA sequence: TGTGCCAGCAGCGTAGCTTCGGGCAGGGCTGGGTCCTATAATTCACCCCTCCACTTT.

The chain combines TRBV11-2 with TRBJ2-5; 7 bases agree with TRBD1. The CDR3 totals 16 residues. V was clipped by 1 base and J by 2 bases; unmatched bases: 7. The germline CDR1 and CDR2 sequences are SGHAT and FQNNGV. For the CDR3, the DNA is TGTGCCAGCAGCTTAGTGGGCTCGACAGGGCAAGAGACCCAGTACTTC. Residues: CASSLVGSTGQETQYF.

J is TRBJ1-3 and V is TRBV4-1; D unresolved. CDR3 length equals 14 residues. With 4 bases removed from V and 0 bases from J, the gap between germline ends came to 7 bases. Per germline, CDR1 MGHRA and CDR2 YSYEKL. CDR3 loop: CASSRVNSGNTIYF. CDR3 nucleotide sequence: TGCGCCAGCAGCCGGGTGAACTCTGGAAACACCATATATTTT.

The chain carries TRBV7-2 and TRBJ2-1, with 7 bases fitting TRBD2. There are 15 residues in the CDR3. The germline CDR1 and CDR2 sequences are SGHTA and FQGNSA. V was pared by 1 base and J by 9 bases, with 9 bases of the junction left unmatched. DNA for the CDR3: TGTGCCAGCAGCTTAGGCGGCGGGAGTGTCGGTGAGCAGTTCTTC. Its protein product is CASSLGGGSVGEQFF.

This clone was seen more than once but under ten times. V usage is TRBV5-1 and J usage is TRBJ1-1; no definite D call. The CDR3 is made up of 14 amino acids. The V gene's germline CDR1 is SGHRS and CDR2 YFSETQ. The V end was cut by 2 bases, the J end by 1 base, with 9 bases between. The CDR3 sequence: CASSFQRQNTEAFF. CDR3 nucleotides: TGCGCCAGCAGCTTCCAGCGCCAGAACACTGAAGCTTTCTTT. Full variable domain (rest looked up from reference TRBV5-1 and TRBJ1-1): KAGVTQTPRYLIKTRGQQVTLSCSPISGHRSVSWYQQTPGQGLQFLFEYFSETQRNKGNFPGRFSGRQFSNSRSEMNVSTLELGDSALYLCASSFQRQNTEAFFGQGTRLTVV.

The J gene is TRBJ2-5, the V gene TRBV2, with TRBD2 matching 10 bases. From germline, CDR1 is SNHLY and CDR2 FYNNEI. V lost 5 bases and J lost 5; bases outside the gene matches: 14. The CDR3 runs to 17 residues. The CDR3 sequence is CASSPPRASGSSETQYF. CDR3 sequence (DNA): TGTGCCAGCAGTCCCCCCAGGGCTAGCGGGAGTAGCGAGACCCAGTACTTC. The full variable domain, its missing parts supplied by reference TRBV2 and TRBJ2-5, is EPEVTQTPSHQVTQMGQEVILRCVPISNHLYFYWYRQILGQKVEFLVSFYNNEISEKSEIFDDQFSVERPDGSNFTLKIRSTKLEDSAMYFCASSPPRASGSSETQYFGPGTRLLVL.

Only one count was recorded for this clone. The chain has TRBV19 and TRBJ1-5; 7 bases line up with TRBD1. The V gene's germline CDR1 is LNHDA and CDR2 SQIVND (reference sequence). There are 16 residues in the CDR3. The V and J ends lost 10 bases and 2 bases, in that order; junction bases with no gene match: 14. CDR3 bases: TGTGCCATTAGGGACAGATATTCGATTGGCAATCAGCCCCAGCATTTT. This encodes CAIRDRYSIGNQPQHF.

The chain is built from TRBV12-3 or TRBV12-4 and TRBJ2-2; a weak D match, TRBD1 (6 bases). Trimming stripped 10 bases from V and 5 bases from J, with 11 bases between. The CDR3 is made up of 12 amino acids. The CDR3 is CATRGRTGELFF. CDR3 nucleotide sequence: TGTGCCACCAGGGGTAGGACCGGGGAGCTGTTTTTT.

This clone was observed a few times. The V and J genes are TRBV11-3 and TRBJ1-1; D is perhaps TRBD1 (6 bases). V was clipped by 1 base and J by 6 bases, with 15 bases between them. From germline, CDR1 is SGHNT and CDR2 YENEEA. The CDR3 is made up of 15 amino acids. The CDR3 DNA reads as TGTGCCAGCAGCTTAGGGGGAGGGGGTCGGCCTGAAGCTTTCTTT. Residues: CASSLGGGGRPEAFF.

The chain joins TRBV5-5 to TRBJ1-2, with D perhaps TRBD1 (5 bases). V lost 1 base and J 3 bases, leaving 10 bases between the germline ends. CDR3 length equals 14 residues. The germline V gene has CDR1 SGHKS and CDR2 YYEKEE (reference sequence). The CDR3 nucleotides are TGTGCCAGCAGCTTGTTCGGCAGGGACTATGGCTACACCTTC. It codes for CASSLFGRDYGYTF.